This T cell receptor beta chain was recovered during a study of blood T cells in healthy people across ages. Study-wide findings and caveats: Whereas aged donors had fewer naive CD4+ cells, long-lived donors had more of them and higher diversity.

V trimming: 7 bases; J trimming: 1 base; junction bases outside the gene matches: 9. The CDR3 is 14 residues long. The V gene's germline CDR1 is SQVTM and CDR2 ANQGSEA. This clonotype showed up many times. What it recognizes is unknown. Primers used in a second PCR of roughly 6 to 11 cycles were a sample-barcoded 5' primer and a J-beta primer mix. The yield of each sample was at least 2.5 million CDR3-containing paired-end reads. TCRdb itself ran the 5' RACE reads through MiXCR, one entry per CDR3 protein. The sample lists about 1,500,000 distinct CDR3 sequences, approximately 28% seen once, with 7.7% in the top ten.

The sequence was obtained from a woman aged 30 to 39 in good health. The sample comprised blood. The J gene is TRBJ2-7, the V gene TRBV29-1, with 8 bases lining up with TRBD1. The CDR3 region has the DNA TGCAGCGCTTCGACAGGGGATACGTCCTACGAGCAGTACTTC. As protein: CSASTGDTSYEQYF.